The present T cell receptor (beta chain) was sequenced within a study of blood T cell repertoires in COVID-19. Sequencing was performed with immunoSEQ multiplex PCR; in TCRdb, only in-frame clones are kept and a portion is missing. The profile shows about 360,000 clones, 86% of them singletons. Enrollment of patients from Seattle took place during active infection, with longitudinal follow-up. This clone was picked up a small number of times. The CDR3 covers 14 residues. J was trimmed by 0 bases and V by 6 bases; bases with no gene match: 4. The germline V gene encodes CDR1 MNHEY and CDR2 SVGAGI. This clonotype was obtained from a woman aged 55-70 years with COVID-19, enrolled during active disease. The chain links TRBV6-5 to TRBJ1-1, with 7 bases fitting TRBD1. Sequencing was performed on peripheral blood. The CDR3 nucleotides read TGTGCCAGCAGGAAGGACAGGTTGAACACTGAAGCTTTCTTT. Translated, it gives CASRKDRLNTEAFF.